Below, 20 T cell receptor beta chains from the same sample are listed, as sequenced in a study of cytomegalovirus exposure and HLA in healthy donors. The PCR ran on 60 Vbeta and 13 Jbeta primers. Profiling relied on immunoSEQ multiplex PCR, and the TCRdb table lists in-frame clones only, not all of them. This repertoire includes about 83,000 clones. What was sequenced was PBMCs. These receptors were obtained from a man aged 18 to 30 in good health and CMV-seropositive.

V is TRBV10-3 and J is TRBJ2-1, with 7 bases identical to TRBD2. Germline trimming cut 0 bases from V and 4 bases from J; bases unmatched to any gene: 6. The germline gives CDR1 ENHRY, CDR2 SYGVKD. The CDR3 contains 16 residues. The CDR3, as DNA: TGTGCCATCAGTGAGTCCCCTAGCGGAAGATACAATGAGCAGTTCTTC. This sequence encodes CAISESPSGRYNEQFF.

The rearrangement joins TRBV6-5 to TRBJ1-1; 8 bases line up with TRBD1. The CDR3 has 13 amino acids. CDR1 and CDR2 from the germline V gene are MNHEY and SVGAGI. The J segment lost 3 bases and the V segment lost 6 bases, leaving 3 bases of the junction unmatched. The CDR3 here is CASRTGADTEAFF. The CDR3 region has the DNA TGTGCCAGCAGGACAGGGGCGGACACTGAAGCTTTCTTT.

The chain uses TRBV6-1 and TRBJ1-1; possibly TRBD1 for D (5 bases). The CDR3 is 15 amino acids. Germline assignment: CDR1 MNHNS and CDR2 SASEGT. V was clipped by 5 bases and J by 3 bases, with 16 bases between them. CDR3 sequence (DNA): TGTGCCAGCAGTAGACGGGGGGTAGAGGACACTGAAGCTTTCTTT. Protein sequence: CASSRRGVEDTEAFF.

The chain couples TRBV7-3 to TRBJ1-1; D possibly corresponds to TRBD1 (5 bases). This CDR3 has 13 residues. In germline, CDR1 is SGHTA, CDR2 FQGTGA. The V gene lost 5 bases and the J gene lost 0 bases, with 7 bases spanning the gap. CDR3 coding DNA: TGTGCCAGCAGCCCGGACATGAACACTGAAGCTTTCTTT. This codes for CASSPDMNTEAFF. Using reference TRBV7-3 and TRBJ1-1 for the parts outside the CDR3, the full variable domain is GAGVSQTPSNKVTEKGKYVELRCDPISGHTALYWYRQSLGQGPEFLIYFQGTGAADDSGLPNDRFFAVRPEGSVSTLKIQRTERGDSAVYLCASSPDMNTEAFFGQGTRLTVV.

V gene TRBV5-1 combines with J gene TRBJ2-1; 9 positions agree with TRBD2. After removal of 4 bases from V and 0 bases from J, the junction contained 5 bases not matched to a gene. CDR1 and CDR2 (germline): SGHRS, YFSETQ. This CDR3 has 16 residues. The CDR3 nucleotides read TGCGCCAGCAGCGTTAGCGGGGGCAGCTCCTACAATGAGCAGTTCTTC. It specifies CASSVSGGSSYNEQFF. The complete variable domain, with remaining parts taken from reference TRBV5-1 and TRBJ2-1, reads KAGVTQTPRYLIKTRGQQVTLSCSPISGHRSVSWYQQTPGQGLQFLFEYFSETQRNKGNFPGRFSGRQFSNSRSEMNVSTLELGDSALYLCASSVSGGSSYNEQFFGPGTRLTVL.

The chain has TRBV28 and TRBJ1-3; D possibly corresponds to TRBD1 (5 bases). V lost 1 base, J lost 7 bases, and 14 bases lay in between. The CDR3 sequence is 15 residues long. Germline values: CDR1 MDHEN, CDR2 SYDVKM. The CDR3 is CASSLFGGNQNTIYF. The CDR3 coding sequence is TGTGCCAGCAGTTTATTCGGGGGGAATCAGAACACCATATATTTT.

The chain combines TRBV6-5 with TRBJ2-5; a weak D match, TRBD1 (6 bases). Germline assignment: CDR1 MNHEY and CDR2 SVGAGI. V was cut by 7 bases and J by 11 bases, with 17 bases left in between. The CDR3 sequence is 12 residues long. The CDR3 reads CASTTGLRKQYF. Written as DNA, the CDR3 is TGTGCCAGCACGACAGGATTGCGCAAGCAGTACTTC.

The CDR3 protein is CASLRGETQYF. The CDR3, as DNA: TGTGCCAGCCTGCGGGGGGAGACCCAGTACTTC. V usage is TRBV11-2 and J usage is TRBJ2-5; TRBD2 matches 7 bases. Germline loops: CDR1 SGHAT, CDR2 FQNNGV. The CDR3 contains 11 residues. V shed 8 bases, J shed 5 bases, and the junction held 2 bases outside the gene matches.

This chain connects TRBV4-2 to TRBJ2-2, with 7 bases aligning to TRBD2. With V trimmed by 4 bases and J by 7 bases, 6 bases remained unmatched. Looked up from germline, CDR1 is LGHNA and CDR2 is YNFKEQ. The CDR3 is 14 residues long. The CDR3 DNA follows: TGTGCCAGCAGCCGAGAGCGGGAAAGCGGGGAGCTGTTTTTT. Residues: CASSRERESGELFF.

This chain links TRBV5-8 with TRBJ1-5, with 8 bases lining up with TRBD1. The germline V gene has CDR1 SGHTS and CDR2 YDEGEE. The CDR3 is 17 residues long. The V gene end was trimmed by 3 bases and the J gene end by 0 bases; junction bases not matched to a gene: 8. For the CDR3, the DNA is TGTGCCAGCAGCTACTACAGGGGGATCAATAGCAATCAGCCCCAGCATTTT. Translation gives CASSYYRGINSNQPQHF.

The genes are TRBV6-5 and TRBJ2-7; tentative D call: TRBD2 (5 bases). V was cut by 0 bases and J by 2 bases, with 11 bases left in between. The CDR3 is made up of 15 amino acids. Germline V gene lookup returns CDR1 MNHEY and CDR2 SVGAGI. The CDR3 bases are TGTGCCAGCAGTTACTCCCTAGCAGGTCCCTACGAGCAGTACTTC. It yields the protein CASSYSLAGPYEQYF.

V and J are TRBV7-9 and TRBJ1-5; no firm D call. V shed 3 bases and J shed 7 bases, with 10 bases lying between them. Germline loops: CDR1 SEHNR, CDR2 FQNEAQ (reference sequence). This CDR3 contains 13 residues. The CDR3 coding sequence is TGTGCCAGCAGCTTCGGAGGAGAACAGCCCCAGCATTTT. Its translation is CASSFGGEQPQHF.

The J gene is TRBJ2-7, the V gene TRBV5-1; 10 nucleotides agree with TRBD1. V gave up 4 bases and J gave up 2 bases; unmatched junction bases: 12. The CDR3 sequence is 17 residues long. Germline V gene sequence: CDR1 SGHRS, CDR2 YFSETQ. Here the CDR3 DNA reads TGCGCCAGCAGCCCCTCTCCGGGGACAGGGGCGGCCTACGAGCAGTACTTC. Encoded protein: CASSPSPGTGAAYEQYF.

This clone is labeled large based on frequency. Within the sample, other DNA sequences also encode this same CDR3. This chain joins TRBV6-1 and TRBJ2-7; D remains unclear. This CDR3 has 15 residues. Trimming took 1 base from V and 3 from J, leaving 13 bases between them. CDR1 is MNHNS and CDR2 is SASEGT in the germline V gene. CDR3 bases: TGTGCCAGCAGTGAAGACGTGAACAGTAGCTACGAGCAGTACTTC. Protein sequence: CASSEDVNSSYEQYF.

This rearrangement joins TRBV9 to TRBJ1-2; possibly TRBD1 for D (5 bases). CDR3 length: 15 amino acids. Germline V CDR1 and CDR2: SGDLS, YYNGEE. V lost 3 bases and J 3 bases, leaving 15 bases between the germline ends. DNA of the CDR3: TGTGCCAGCAGCGATAGGCGAGGAGGGGACTATGGCTACACCTTC. Its protein product is CASSDRRGGDYGYTF.

The chain combines TRBV9 with TRBJ2-7; TRBD2 aligns across 9 bases. Germline assignment: CDR1 SGDLS and CDR2 YYNGEE. V lost 0 bases to trimming and J lost 5 bases; unmatched junction nucleotides: 9. The CDR3 has 16 amino acids. The CDR3 coding sequence is TGTGCCAGCAGCGTAGGTTTAGGACTAGCGTCAAACGAGCAGTACTTC. This sequence encodes CASSVGLGLASNEQYF.

CDR3 protein: CASSWTGGNQPQHF. CDR3 bases: TGCGCCAGCAGCTGGACAGGGGGCAATCAGCCCCAGCATTTT. The chain joins TRBV5-1 to TRBJ1-5, with TRBD1 matching over 9 bases. V was clipped by 3 bases and J by 2 bases; unmatched bases: 0. CDR1 and CDR2 from the germline V gene are SGHRS and YFSETQ. This CDR3 has 14 amino acids.

The CDR3 sequence: CASSGQTTEAFF. In nucleotides, the CDR3 is TGTGCCAGTAGTGGACAGACCACTGAAGCTTTCTTT. The chain joins TRBV19 to TRBJ1-1, with D perhaps matching TRBD1 (6 bases). Per germline, CDR1 LNHDA and CDR2 SQIVND (reference sequence). V shed 5 bases and J shed 4 bases, with 8 bases lying between them. This CDR3 is 12 amino acids long.

The rearrangement uses TRBV12-5 and TRBJ1-2; 7 nucleotides agree with TRBD1. The CDR3 is 17 amino acids. From germline, CDR1 is LGHNT and CDR2 FRNRAP. The junction had 16 bases not matched to a gene; V was cut back by 1 base and J by 8 bases. The CDR3, as DNA: TGTGCTAGTGGTTTGGAACATTCCGGGACAGATATTCGAGGCTACACCTTC. This encodes CASGLEHSGTDIRGYTF.

V usage is TRBV2 and J usage is TRBJ2-7, with a tentative D call TRBD1 (7 bases). Germline CDR1 reads SNHLY; CDR2 reads FYNNEI. With 4 bases removed from V and 1 base from J, the gap between germline ends came to 8 bases. This CDR3 has 13 residues. The CDR3 loop is CASSAGGSYEQYF. The CDR3, as DNA: TGTGCCAGCAGTGCAGGGGGGTCCTACGAGCAGTACTTC.